This entry lists 6 T cell receptor beta chains sequenced from one sample in a study of beta chain features in type 1 diabetes. Reverse transcription of all isolated RNA meant that expressed TCRB transcripts were sequenced. This table comes from immunoSEQ multiplex PCR, and its TCRdb copy is limited to in-frame clones, with some not included. The sample yields a few hundred thousand clones, about 15% seen once. Specimen: naive CD4+ T cells from blood. The receptors were gathered from a man aged 30 to 39 in good health.

The CDR3 region has the DNA TGTGCCAGCAGCTTGGGAAGTGGTGGCTACACCTTC. This translates into CASSLGSGGYTF. The chain uses TRBV5-4 and TRBJ1-2; D is ambiguous. Trimming removed 0 bases from V and 7 bases from J, with 7 bases in between. The germline gives CDR1 SGHNT, CDR2 YYREEE (reference sequence). The CDR3 sequence is 12 residues long.

J is TRBJ2-7 and V is TRBV6-5; D perhaps matches TRBD1 (6 bases). The CDR3 totals 16 residues. CDR1 MNHEY and CDR2 SVGAGI come from the germline V gene. V was shortened by 3 bases and J by 3 bases, with 18 bases between the two germline ends. Written as DNA, the CDR3 is TGTGCCAGCAGTTATTCGGCAGGGGCCGCTTTCTACGAGCAGTACGTC. Translation: CASSYSAGAAFYEQYV.

The V and J genes are TRBV7-8 and TRBJ2-1; no clear D. Germline-derived CDR1 and CDR2 are SGHVS and FQNEAQ. The CDR3 consists of 12 residues. V lost 4 bases and J 8 bases, leaving 9 bases between the germline ends. CDR3 in amino acids: CASSSGWDEQFF. The CDR3 nucleotides are TGTGCCAGCAGCTCCGGGTGGGATGAGCAGTTCTTC. The whole variable domain, remainder taken from reference TRBV7-8 and TRBJ2-1, is GAGVSQSPRYKVAKRGQDVALRCDPISGHVSLFWYQQALGQGPEFLTYFQNEAQLDKSGLPSDRFFAERPEGSVSTLKIQRTQQEDSAVYLCASSSGWDEQFFGPGTRLTVL.

In its sample, this clone was seen a few times. This chain connects TRBV7-2 to TRBJ2-7; D call uncertain. V was pared by 1 base and J by 0 bases, with 4 bases between. Germline V lookup: CDR1 SGHTA, CDR2 FQGNSA. The CDR3 runs 13 residues. The CDR3 sequence is CASSLDGSYEQYV. The CDR3, as DNA: TGTGCCAGCAGCTTAGATGGCTCCTACGAGCAGTACGTC.

In this sample, this clone turned up a few times. The CDR3 sequence is CASSRGQSSGNTIYF. In nucleotides, the CDR3 is TGTGCCAGCAGCCGCGGACAGAGCTCTGGAAACACCATATATTTT. The chain recombines TRBV11-2 with TRBJ1-3; a possible D gene is TRBD1 (6 bases). The CDR3 has 15 amino acids. V was shortened by 5 bases and J by 0 bases, with 11 bases between the two germline ends. Germline CDR1 SGHAT, CDR2 FQNNGV.

A few counts support this clone. The V call is TRBV7-9, the J call TRBJ1-5; D ambiguous. From germline, CDR1 is SEHNR and CDR2 FQNEAQ (reference sequence). The germline V and J ends were trimmed by 1 base and 0 bases, with 10 bases remaining between them. This CDR3 has 16 amino acids. CDR3 amino acids: CASSLGLGGSNQPQHF. The CDR3 nucleotides read TGTGCCAGCAGCTTAGGTTTGGGCGGTAGCAATCAGCCCCAGCATTTT.